This T cell receptor (beta chain) was observed in a study of shared clonotypes between healthy human individuals. Study in general: The cohort had a couple of women and a few men, ages 18 to 49.

Deep level was the assay's run setting. Among the unsorted PBMC samples, replicate PCRs used about 300 ng DNA, 25,000 to 35,000 T cell genomes. The protocol was immunoSEQ multiplex PCR, while the TCRdb copy is restricted to in-frame clones and leaves out a portion. The data show about 520,000 clones, roughly 80% seen once. Germline V gives CDR1 SNHLY, CDR2 FYNNEI. V lost 0 bases and J 7 bases, leaving 9 bases between the germline ends. CDR3 length equals 13 residues. The receptor was derived from a middle-aged woman in good health. Some clones in this sample may be carry-over from other donors' samples. J is TRBJ1-2 and V is TRBV2; D is unresolved. The sequenced sample was PBMCs. The CDR3 spells CASSEALASGYTF. CDR3 sequence (DNA): TGTGCCAGCAGTGAAGCGTTGGCAAGTGGCTACACCTTC. Full variable domain (missing parts from reference TRBV2 and TRBJ1-2): EPEVTQTPSHQVTQMGQEVILRCVPISNHLYFYWYRQILGQKVEFLVSFYNNEISEKSEIFDDQFSVERPDGSNFTLKIRSTKLEDSAMYFCASSEALASGYTFGSGTRLTVV.